These 5 T cell receptor beta chains were sequenced from one sample in a study of low-dose radiotherapy and immunotherapy resistance in tumors. Gene-specific TRAV and TRBV primers were used for first-strand cDNA, covering alpha and beta chains. With a V-primer adapter and a constant-region primer, TCRs were amplified for approximately 19 PCR cycles. TCRdb reanalysed the reads using MiXCR and keeps one entry per CDR3 protein. The sample has roughly 13,000 distinct CDR3 sequences, roughly 60% seen once. These receptors were taken from a human donor with advanced metastatic prostate, ovarian, gallbladder or colorectal cancer (not recorded which). This table probably holds off-target reads from a library built for another chain.

The chain has TRBV7-6 and TRBJ2-7; D is perhaps TRBD1 (5 bases). The CDR3 consists of 11 residues. Trimming left V 5 bases short and J 6 bases short, with 8 bases between. Germline V gives CDR1 SGHVS, CDR2 FNYEAQ. This CDR3 is CASSDSREQYF. The CDR3 coding sequence is TGTGCCAGCAGCGACAGTCGCGAGCAGTACTTC.

V is TRBV12-3 or TRBV12-4 and J is TRBJ1-5; D uncertain. Trimming removed 6 bases at V and 7 bases at J, with 19 bases between. This CDR3 spans 15 amino acids. As DNA, the CDR3 is TGTGCCAGCAGCCCCAGCAGTCGGCGAATGCAGCCCCAGCATTTT. Translating it yields CASSPSSRRMQPQHF.

This chain joins TRBV5-6 and TRBJ2-5; D gene ambiguous. This CDR3 comprises 11 residues. Germline V gene data show CDR1 as SGHDT and CDR2 as YYEEEE. Trimming removed 0 bases at V and 5 bases at J, with 2 bases between. CDR3 residues: CASSLDETQYF. Here the CDR3 DNA reads TGTGCCAGCAGCTTGGATGAGACCCAGTACTTC.

The genes are TRBV11-2 and TRBJ2-3; 8 bases fit TRBD1. Germline V gene sequence: CDR1 SGHAT, CDR2 FQNNGV. The length of the CDR3 is 15 residues. J gave up 1 base and V 4 bases, and 4 bases lay outside the gene matches. CDR3 in DNA: TGTGCCAGCAGCTCGGACAGGGACGGCACAGATACGCAGTATTTT. Translation gives CASSSDRDGTDTQYF.

The chain carries TRBV20-1 and TRBJ2-7, with D possibly matching TRBD2 (5 bases). The V end lost 6 bases, the J end lost 7 bases, and 19 bases lay between the germline ends. Per germline, CDR1 DFQATT and CDR2 SNEGSKA (reference sequence). The CDR3 covers 13 residues. The CDR3 spells CSARNSLSGEQYF. The CDR3 nucleotides are TGCAGTGCGAGAAACAGTCTGTCGGGGGAGCAGTACTTC.